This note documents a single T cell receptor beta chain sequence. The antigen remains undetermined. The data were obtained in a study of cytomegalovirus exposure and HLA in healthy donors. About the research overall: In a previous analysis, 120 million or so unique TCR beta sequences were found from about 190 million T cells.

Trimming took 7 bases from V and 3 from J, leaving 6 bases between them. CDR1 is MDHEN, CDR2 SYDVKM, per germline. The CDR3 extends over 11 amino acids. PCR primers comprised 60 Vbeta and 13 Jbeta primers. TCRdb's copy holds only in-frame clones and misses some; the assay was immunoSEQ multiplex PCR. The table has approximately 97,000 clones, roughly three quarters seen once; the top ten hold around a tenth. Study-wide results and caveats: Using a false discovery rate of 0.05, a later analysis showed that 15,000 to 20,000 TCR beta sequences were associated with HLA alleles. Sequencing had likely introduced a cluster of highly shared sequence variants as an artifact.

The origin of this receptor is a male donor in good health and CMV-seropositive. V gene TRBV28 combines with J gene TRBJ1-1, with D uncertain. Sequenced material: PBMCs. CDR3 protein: CASTEYTEAFF. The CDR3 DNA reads TGTGCCAGCACTGAGTACACTGAAGCTTTCTTT.